The TCR beta chain described here comes from a study of CD8 T cells in ankylosing spondylitis. For TCR beta, libraries came from quantitative 5'-RACE with molecular barcodes. MiXCR was run by TCRdb on the 5' RACE reads, yielding one entry per CDR3 protein. This table holds around 490,000 distinct CDR3 sequences, approximately 5.3% found once. Whole-study findings and limits: In ankylosing spondylitis blood, a motif of about 8 highly homologous TCR beta variants appeared characteristic.

This clonotype has ten or more counts. Its antigen is not identified. The junction had 6 bases not matched to a gene; V was cut back by 9 bases and J by 7 bases. The CDR3 runs 13 residues. The rearrangement links TRBV12-3 or TRBV12-4 to TRBJ1-6; 7 bases match TRBD1. The clonotype was recovered from a male donor with ankylosing spondylitis. Source material: blood, either unsorted or a sorted T cell fraction (not recorded which). CDR3 residues: CASTTGPNSPLHF. CDR3 nucleotides: TGTGCCAGTACGACAGGGCCAAATTCACCCCTCCACTTT.